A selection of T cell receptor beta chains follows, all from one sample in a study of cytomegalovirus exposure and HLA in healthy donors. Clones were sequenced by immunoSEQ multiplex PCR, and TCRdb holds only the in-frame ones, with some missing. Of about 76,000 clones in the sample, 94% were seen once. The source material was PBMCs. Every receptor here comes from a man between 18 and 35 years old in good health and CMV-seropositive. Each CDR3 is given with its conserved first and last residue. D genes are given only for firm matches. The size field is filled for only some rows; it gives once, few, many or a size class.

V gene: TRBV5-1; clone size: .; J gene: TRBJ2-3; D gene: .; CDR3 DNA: TGCGCCAGCAGCTTGGACGCGGGGGATACGCAGTATTTT; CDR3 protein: CASSLDAGDTQYF
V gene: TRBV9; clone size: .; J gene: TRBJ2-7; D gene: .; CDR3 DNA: TGTGCCAGCAGCGTTGGTGGCGGCCCCGCGGAGGAGCAGTACTTC; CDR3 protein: CASSVGGGPAEEQYF
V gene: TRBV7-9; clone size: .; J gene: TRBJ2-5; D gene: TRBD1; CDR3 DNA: TGTGCCAGCAGACCACCTACCCACCGGGACAGGGTAGGAGAGACCCAGTACTTC; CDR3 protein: CASRPPTHRDRVGETQYF
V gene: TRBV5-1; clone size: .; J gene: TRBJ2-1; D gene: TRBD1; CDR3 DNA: TGCGCCAGCAGCTTGATTGGACAGGGGCTCAATGAGCAGTTCTTC; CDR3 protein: CASSLIGQGLNEQFF
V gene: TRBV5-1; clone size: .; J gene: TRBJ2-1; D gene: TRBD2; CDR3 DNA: TGCGCCAGCAGGAGAAGCGGGAGTGAAGATGAGCAGTTCTTC; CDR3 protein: CASRRSGSEDEQFF
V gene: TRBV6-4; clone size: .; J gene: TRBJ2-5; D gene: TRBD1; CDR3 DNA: TGTGCCAGCAGTGACATTAGGACAGGGGAAGAGACCCAGTACTTC; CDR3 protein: CASSDIRTGEETQYF
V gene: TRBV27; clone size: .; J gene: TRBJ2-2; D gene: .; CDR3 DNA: TGTGCCACCCGGTTGTACGGAGAACCGGGGACCGGGGAGCTGTTTTTT; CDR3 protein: CATRLYGEPGTGELFF
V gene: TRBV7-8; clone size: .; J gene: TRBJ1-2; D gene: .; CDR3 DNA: TGTGCCAGCAGTTCTCTCGGGGACTATGGCTACACCTTC; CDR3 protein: CASSSLGDYGYTF
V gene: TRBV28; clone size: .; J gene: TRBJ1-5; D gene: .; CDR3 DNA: TGTGCCAGCAGTTCCATACGACAGGTTAGCAATCAGCCCCAGCATTTT; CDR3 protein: CASSSIRQVSNQPQHF
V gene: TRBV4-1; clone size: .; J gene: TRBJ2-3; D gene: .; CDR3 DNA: TGCGCCAGCAGCCACCCCGACCGGGAAAGCACAGATACGCAGTATTTT; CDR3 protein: CASSHPDRESTDTQYF
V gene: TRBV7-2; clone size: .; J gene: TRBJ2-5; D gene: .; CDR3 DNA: TGTGCCAGCAGCCGAGGGCGGGAAGAGACCCAGTACTTC; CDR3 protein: CASSRGREETQYF
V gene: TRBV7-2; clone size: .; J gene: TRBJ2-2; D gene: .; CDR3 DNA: TGTGCCAGCAGCCCGGGACAGAACACCGGGGAGCTGTTTTTT; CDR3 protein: CASSPGQNTGELFF
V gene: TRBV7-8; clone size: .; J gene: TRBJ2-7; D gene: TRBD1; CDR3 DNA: TGTGCCAGCAGCTCCCCGGGACAGGGGGCTTACGAGCAGTACTTC; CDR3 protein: CASSSPGQGAYEQYF
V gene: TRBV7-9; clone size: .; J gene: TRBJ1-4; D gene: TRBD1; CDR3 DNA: TGTGCCAGCAGCGGATGGACAGGCGGTAATGAAAAACTGTTTTTT; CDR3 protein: CASSGWTGGNEKLFF
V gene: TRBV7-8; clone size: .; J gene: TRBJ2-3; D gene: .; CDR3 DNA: TGTGCCAGCAGCTTAAGAGGGCCTAGCACAGATACGCAGTATTTT; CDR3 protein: CASSLRGPSTDTQYF
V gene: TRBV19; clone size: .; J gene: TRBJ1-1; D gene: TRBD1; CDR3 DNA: TGTGCCAGTAGTAGGGGACAGTTGAACACTGAAGCTTTCTTT; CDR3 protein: CASSRGQLNTEAFF
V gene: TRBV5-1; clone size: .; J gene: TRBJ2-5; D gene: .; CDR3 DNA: TGCGCCAGCAGCCCTTATCCCCGGGAGACATTTTCGGGGAAAGAGACCCAGTACTTC; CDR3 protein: CASSPYPRETFSGKETQYF
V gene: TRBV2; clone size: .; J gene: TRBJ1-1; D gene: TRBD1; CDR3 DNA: TGTGCCAGCGGTTGGGACAGTTCGAACACTGAAGCTTTCTTT; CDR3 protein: CASGWDSSNTEAFF
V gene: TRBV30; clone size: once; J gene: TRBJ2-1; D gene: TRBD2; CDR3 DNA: TGTGCCTGGAATTCGGGAGGGGTCGATGAGCAGTTCTTC; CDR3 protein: CAWNSGGVDEQFF
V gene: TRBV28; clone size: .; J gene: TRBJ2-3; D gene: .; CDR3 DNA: TGTGCCAGCAGTTTAGTAGGTCGAGGGGGGGCAGATACGCAGTATTTT; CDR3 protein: CASSLVGRGGADTQYF